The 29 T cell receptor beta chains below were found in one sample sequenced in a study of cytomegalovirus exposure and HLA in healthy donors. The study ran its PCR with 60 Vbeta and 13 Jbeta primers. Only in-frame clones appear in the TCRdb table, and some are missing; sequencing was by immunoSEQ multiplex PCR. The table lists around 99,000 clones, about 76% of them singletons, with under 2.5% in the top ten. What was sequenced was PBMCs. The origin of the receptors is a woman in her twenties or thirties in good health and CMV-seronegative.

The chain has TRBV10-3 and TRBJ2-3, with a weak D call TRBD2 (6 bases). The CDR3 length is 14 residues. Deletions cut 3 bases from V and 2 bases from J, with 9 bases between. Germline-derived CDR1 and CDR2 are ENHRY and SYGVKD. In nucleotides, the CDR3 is TGTGCCATCAGTGACACTAGCCACACAGATACGCAGTATTTT. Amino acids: CAISDTSHTDTQYF.

The CDR3 DNA is TGTGCCAGCAGCTTCAGGGGCTTAAACTATGGCTACACCTTC. Its translation: CASSFRGLNYGYTF. V is TRBV2 and J is TRBJ1-2; D may be TRBD1 (6 bases). This CDR3 is built from 14 residues. CDR1 is SNHLY, CDR2 FYNNEI, per germline. Deletions cut 6 bases from V and 2 bases from J, with 13 bases between. Full variable domain (remainder filled in from reference TRBV2 and TRBJ1-2): EPEVTQTPSHQVTQMGQEVILRCVPISNHLYFYWYRQILGQKVEFLVSFYNNEISEKSEIFDDQFSVERPDGSNFTLKIRSTKLEDSAMYFCASSFRGLNYGYTFGSGTRLTVV.

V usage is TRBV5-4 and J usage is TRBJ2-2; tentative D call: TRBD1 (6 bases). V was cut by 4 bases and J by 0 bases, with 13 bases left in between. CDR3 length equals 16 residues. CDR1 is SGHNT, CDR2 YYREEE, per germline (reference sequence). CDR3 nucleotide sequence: TGTGCCAGCAGCACACCCGGGACACCGAACACCGGGGAGCTGTTTTTT. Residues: CASSTPGTPNTGELFF.

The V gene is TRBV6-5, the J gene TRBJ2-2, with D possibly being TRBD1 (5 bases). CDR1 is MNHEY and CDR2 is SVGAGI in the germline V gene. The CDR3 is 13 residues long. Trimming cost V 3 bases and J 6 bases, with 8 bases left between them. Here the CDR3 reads CASSYRGSGELFF. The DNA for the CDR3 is TGTGCCAGCAGTTATAGGGGTTCCGGGGAGCTGTTTTTT.

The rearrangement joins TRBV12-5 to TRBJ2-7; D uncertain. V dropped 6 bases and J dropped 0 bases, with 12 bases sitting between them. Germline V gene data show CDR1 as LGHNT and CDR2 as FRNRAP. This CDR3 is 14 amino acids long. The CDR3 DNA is TGTGCTAGTGGCATAAGGCGGAGCTCCTACGAGCAGTACTTC. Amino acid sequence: CASGIRRSSYEQYF.

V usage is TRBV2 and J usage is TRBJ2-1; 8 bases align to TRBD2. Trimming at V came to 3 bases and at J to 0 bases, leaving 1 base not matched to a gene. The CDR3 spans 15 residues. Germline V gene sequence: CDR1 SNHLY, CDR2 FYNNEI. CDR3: CASSDSGSSYNEQFF. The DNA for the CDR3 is TGTGCCAGCAGTGACAGCGGGAGCTCCTACAATGAGCAGTTCTTC.

CDR3: CASSKGGPRYTEAFF. DNA for the CDR3: TGTGCCAGCAGCAAGGGGGGACCGCGGTACACTGAAGCTTTCTTT. The chain employs TRBV21-1 and TRBJ1-1. TRBV21-1 is shown as a pseudogene. The CDR3 loop spans 15 amino acids.

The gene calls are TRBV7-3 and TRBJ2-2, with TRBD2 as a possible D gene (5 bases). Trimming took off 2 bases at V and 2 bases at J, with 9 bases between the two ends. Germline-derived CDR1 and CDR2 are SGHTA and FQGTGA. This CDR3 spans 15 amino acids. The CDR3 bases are TGTGCCAGCAGCTTAGTGAGCGGAAACACCGGGGAGCTGTTTTTT. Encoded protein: CASSLVSGNTGELFF.

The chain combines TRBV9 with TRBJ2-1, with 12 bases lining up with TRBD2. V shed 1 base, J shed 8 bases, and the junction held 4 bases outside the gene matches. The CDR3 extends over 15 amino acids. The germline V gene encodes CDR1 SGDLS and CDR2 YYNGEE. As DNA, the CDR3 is TGTGCCAGCAGCGTAAAGACTAGCGGGAGCTATGAGCAGTTCTTC. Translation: CASSVKTSGSYEQFF. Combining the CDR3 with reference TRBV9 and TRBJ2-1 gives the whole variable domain DSGVTQTPKHLITATGQRVTLRCSPRSGDLSVYWYQQSLDQGLQFLIQYYNGEERAKGNILERFSAQQFPDLHSELNLSSLELGDSALYFCASSVKTSGSYEQFFGPGTRLTVL.

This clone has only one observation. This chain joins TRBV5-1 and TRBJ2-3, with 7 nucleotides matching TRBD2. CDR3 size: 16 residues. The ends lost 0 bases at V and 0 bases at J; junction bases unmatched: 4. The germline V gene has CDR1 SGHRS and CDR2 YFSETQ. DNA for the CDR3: TGCGCCAGCAGCTTGGGGGGAGGGACCAGCACAGATACGCAGTATTTT. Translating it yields CASSLGGGTSTDTQYF.

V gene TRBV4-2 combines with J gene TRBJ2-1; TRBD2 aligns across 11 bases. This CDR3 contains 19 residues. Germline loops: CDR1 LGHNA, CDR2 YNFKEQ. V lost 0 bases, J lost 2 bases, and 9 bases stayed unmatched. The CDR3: CASSQDTRTSGPAYNEQFF. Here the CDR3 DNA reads TGTGCCAGCAGCCAAGATACCCGGACTAGCGGGCCTGCCTACAATGAGCAGTTCTTC.

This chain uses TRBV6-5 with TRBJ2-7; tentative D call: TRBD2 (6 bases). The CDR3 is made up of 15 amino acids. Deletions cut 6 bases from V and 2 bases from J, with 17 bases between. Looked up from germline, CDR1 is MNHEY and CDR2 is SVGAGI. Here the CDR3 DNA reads TGTGCCAGCAGACCTTTCCTGGGACTCCCCTACGAGCAGTACTTC. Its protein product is CASRPFLGLPYEQYF.

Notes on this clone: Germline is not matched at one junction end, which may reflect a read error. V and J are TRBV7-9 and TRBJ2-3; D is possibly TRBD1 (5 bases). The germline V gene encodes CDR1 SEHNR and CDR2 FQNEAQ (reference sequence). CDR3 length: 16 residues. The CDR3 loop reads CSSSLVLTGHTDTQYF. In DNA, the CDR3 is TGTTCCAGCAGCTTAGTGTTAACAGGCCACACAGATACGCAGTATTTT.

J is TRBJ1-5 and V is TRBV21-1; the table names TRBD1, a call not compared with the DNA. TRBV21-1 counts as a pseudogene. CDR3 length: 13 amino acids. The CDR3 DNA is TGTGCCAGCAGCAACAGGGGCAATCAGCCCCAGCATTTT. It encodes CASSNRGNQPQHF.

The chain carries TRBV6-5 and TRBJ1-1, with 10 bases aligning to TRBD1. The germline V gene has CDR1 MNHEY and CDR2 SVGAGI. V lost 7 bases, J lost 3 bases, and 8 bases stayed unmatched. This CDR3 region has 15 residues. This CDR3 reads CASTVTGGLDTEAFF. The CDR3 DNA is TGTGCCAGCACAGTGACAGGGGGCTTGGACACTGAAGCTTTCTTT.

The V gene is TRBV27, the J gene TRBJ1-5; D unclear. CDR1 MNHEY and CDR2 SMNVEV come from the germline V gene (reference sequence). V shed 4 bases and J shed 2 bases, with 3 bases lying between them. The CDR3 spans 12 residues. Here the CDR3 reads CASSSGNQPQHF. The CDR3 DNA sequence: TGTGCCAGCAGTTCCGGCAATCAGCCCCAGCATTTT.

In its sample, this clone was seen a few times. This CDR3 reads CAITGGPSYEQYF. The DNA for the CDR3 is TGTGCCATCACGGGGGGGCCGTCCTACGAGCAGTACTTC. V is TRBV10-3 and J is TRBJ2-7, with 8 nucleotides matching TRBD2. The germline gives CDR1 ENHRY, CDR2 SYGVKD. J lost 1 base, V lost 7 bases, and 3 bases had no gene match. This CDR3 is 13 amino acids long.

This CDR3 is CASSLVTGGFQETQYF. The CDR3 DNA sequence: TGTGCCAGCAGCTTAGTCACGGGAGGCTTCCAAGAGACCCAGTACTTC. The chain couples TRBV7-9 to TRBJ2-5, with 7 bases aligning to TRBD2. Per germline, CDR1 SEHNR and CDR2 FQNEAQ (reference sequence). V was clipped by 1 base and J by 1 base; unmatched bases: 6. The CDR3 extends over 16 amino acids.

The CDR3 DNA reads TGTGCCAGCAGCGTAAGGGGAAGTACCACAGATACGCAGTATTTT. Protein: CASSVRGSTTDTQYF. The chain has TRBV9 and TRBJ2-3, with D perhaps matching TRBD1 (5 bases). The CDR3 is made up of 15 amino acids. Germline V gene data show CDR1 as SGDLS and CDR2 as YYNGEE. The germline V and J ends were trimmed by 1 base and 2 bases, with 11 bases remaining between them.

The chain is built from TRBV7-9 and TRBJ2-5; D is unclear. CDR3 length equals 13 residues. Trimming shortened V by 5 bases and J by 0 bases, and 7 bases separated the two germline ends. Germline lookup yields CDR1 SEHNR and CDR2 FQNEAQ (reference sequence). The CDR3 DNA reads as TGTGCCAGCAGCCCCGACAACCAAGAGACCCAGTACTTC. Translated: CASSPDNQETQYF.

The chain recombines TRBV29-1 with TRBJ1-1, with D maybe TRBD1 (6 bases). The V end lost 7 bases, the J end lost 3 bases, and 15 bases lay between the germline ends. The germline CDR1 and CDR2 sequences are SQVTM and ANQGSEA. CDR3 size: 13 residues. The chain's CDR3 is CSAHRVGDTEAFF. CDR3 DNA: TGCAGCGCCCACAGGGTGGGGGACACTGAAGCTTTCTTT.

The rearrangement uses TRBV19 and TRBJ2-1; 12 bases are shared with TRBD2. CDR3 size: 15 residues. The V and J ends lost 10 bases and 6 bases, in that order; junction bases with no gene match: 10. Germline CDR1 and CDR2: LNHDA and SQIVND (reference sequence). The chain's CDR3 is CATTPSSGRANEQFF. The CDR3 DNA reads TGTGCCACCACACCCTCTAGCGGGAGGGCCAATGAGCAGTTCTTC.

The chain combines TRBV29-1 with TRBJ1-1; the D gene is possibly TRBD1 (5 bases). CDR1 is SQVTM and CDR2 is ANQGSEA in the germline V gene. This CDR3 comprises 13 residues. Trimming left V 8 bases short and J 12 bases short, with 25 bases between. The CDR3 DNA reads TGCAGCCTTCATCTCCCGGGGGAAGGGATTACTTTCTTT. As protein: CSLHLPGEGITFF.

CDR3 sequence: CASTIDRVSGNTIYF. The CDR3 DNA sequence: TGTGCCAGCACCATTGACAGGGTCTCTGGAAACACCATATATTTT. The rearrangement joins TRBV2 to TRBJ1-3, with 7 nucleotides matching TRBD1. V dropped 7 bases and J dropped 0; count of bases not matched to a gene: 6. CDR1 SNHLY and CDR2 FYNNEI come from the germline V gene. The CDR3 runs to 15 residues.

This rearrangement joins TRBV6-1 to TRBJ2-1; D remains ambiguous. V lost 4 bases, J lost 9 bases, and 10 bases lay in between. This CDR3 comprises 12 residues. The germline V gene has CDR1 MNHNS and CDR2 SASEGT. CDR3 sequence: CASSVSRSEQFF. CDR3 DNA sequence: TGTGCCAGCAGTGTATCCCGGAGTGAGCAGTTCTTC.

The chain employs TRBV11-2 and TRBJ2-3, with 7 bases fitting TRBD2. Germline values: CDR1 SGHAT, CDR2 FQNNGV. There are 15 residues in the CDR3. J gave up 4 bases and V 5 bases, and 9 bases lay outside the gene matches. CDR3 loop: CASSPMMGGADTQYF. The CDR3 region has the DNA TGTGCCAGCAGCCCCATGATGGGAGGGGCAGATACGCAGTATTTT.

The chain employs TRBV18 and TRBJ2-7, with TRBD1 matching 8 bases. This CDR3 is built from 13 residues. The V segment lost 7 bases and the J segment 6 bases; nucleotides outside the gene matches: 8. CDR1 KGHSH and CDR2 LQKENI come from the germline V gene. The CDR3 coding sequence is TGTGCCAGCTACTCGGACAGGGACGGCGAGCAGTACTTC. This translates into CASYSDRDGEQYF.

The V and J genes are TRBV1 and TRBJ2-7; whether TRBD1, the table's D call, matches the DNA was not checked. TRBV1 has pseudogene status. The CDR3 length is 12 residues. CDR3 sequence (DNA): TGCACCAGCGGGCCAACAGACTACGAGCAGTACTTC. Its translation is CTSGPTDYEQYF.

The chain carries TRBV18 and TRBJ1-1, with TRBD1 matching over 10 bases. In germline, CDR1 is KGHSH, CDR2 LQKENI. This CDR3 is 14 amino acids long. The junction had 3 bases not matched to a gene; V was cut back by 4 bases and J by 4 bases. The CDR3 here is CASSRGQGVTEAFF. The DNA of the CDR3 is TGTGCCAGCTCACGCGGACAGGGGGTCACTGAAGCTTTCTTT.